A selection of T cell receptor beta chains follows, all from one sample in a study of vaccination and CD4 T cells after COVID-19. TCRdb redid the calling of the PCR reads with MiXCR, one entry per CDR3 protein. The profile shows 6,000 to 9,500 distinct CDR3 sequences, around 50% of them singletons. Their cognate antigens are unknown. Input material: CD4+ T cells from blood, cultured in vitro. The receptors originated from a human donor in good health. CDR3s include the opening cysteine and the closing phenylalanine or tryptophan. D genes are given only for firm matches. Only some rows state a clone size, as once, few, many or a class for expanded clones.

TRBJ1-1	TRBV6-1	TRBD1	few	TGTGCCAGCAATCTGGACAGGGTGAACACTGAAGCTTTCTTT	CASNLDRVNTEAFF
TRBJ2-1	TRBV14	TRBD2	.	TGTGCCAGCAGCCAAGTCATGGGACTAGGTCGCAATGAGCAGTTCTTC	CASSQVMGLGRNEQFF
TRBJ1-1	TRBV6-4	.	.	TGTGCCAGCAGTGGAACTGAGCCGGGTGAAGCTTTCTTT	CASSGTEPGEAFF
TRBJ1-1	TRBV5-1	.	.	TGCGCCAGCAGCCTACAGAGTTCCAACACTGAAGCTTTCTTT	CASSLQSSNTEAFF
TRBJ1-2	TRBV5-1	TRBD1	few	TGCGCCAGCAGCTTGGGACAGGGAGCATCTAACTATGGCTACACCTTC	CASSLGQGASNYGYTF
TRBJ2-7	TRBV7-2	.	.	TGTGCCAGCAGCTTAGGAGGGGACTACGAGCAGTACTTC	CASSLGGDYEQYF
TRBJ2-3	TRBV10-1	TRBD1	.	TGCGCCAGCAGTACAGGGGGCACAGATACGCAGTATTTT	CASSTGGTDTQYF
TRBJ1-2	TRBV28	.	.	TGTGCCAGCAGCAACAGGGATGGATATGGCTACACCTTC	CASSNRDGYGYTF
TRBJ2-7	TRBV15	.	few	TGTGCCACCAGCAGAGATTTCGGTAGCGGGTCCCAGGGGGAGCAGTACTTC	CATSRDFGSGSQGEQYF
TRBJ2-7	TRBV7-2	.	.	TGTGCCAGCAGCCCCACTTTCGGAACAGCTGGGGAGCAGTACTTC	CASSPTFGTAGEQYF
TRBJ1-6	TRBV7-2	.	.	TGTGCCAGCAGCTCAGTAGGGCTAGCGAATTCACCCCTCCACTTT	CASSSVGLANSPLHF
TRBJ2-2	TRBV20-1	.	.	TGCAGTGCTTGGACAGTCCGGAACACCGGGGAGCTGTTTTTT	CSAWTVRNTGELFF
TRBJ1-5	TRBV7-8	.	few	TGTGCCAGCAGCTTAGGCAGGCTTGGGAGTCAGCCCCAGCATTTT	CASSLGRLGSQPQHF
TRBJ1-2	TRBV28	.	few	TGTGCCAGCAGACTGGGACCTACCTTGGGCTACACCTTC	CASRLGPTLGYTF
TRBJ2-3	TRBV19	TRBD2	.	TGTGCCAGTTCCGGCGGGAGGAGCACAGATACGCAGTATTTT	CASSGGRSTDTQYF
TRBJ1-2	TRBV6-1	.	few	TGTGCCAGCAGTACACTATCGACAGCTAACTATGGCTACACCTTC	CASSTLSTANYGYTF
TRBJ1-5	TRBV20-1	TRBD1	few	TGCAGTGCTAGAGAGGGACAGGGGTGGTATAGCAATCAGCCCCAGCATTTT	CSAREGQGWYSNQPQHF
TRBJ2-1	TRBV6-5	.	few	TGTGCCAGCAGTTACCGGACAGGGTACAGCGGGACGCAGTTCTTC	CASSYRTGYSGTQFF
TRBJ2-3	TRBV24-1	.	.	TGTGCCACCAGTGAACCTAGCACAGATACGCAGTATTTT	CATSEPSTDTQYF
TRBJ1-1	TRBV27	.	few	TGTGCCAGCAGTTTCCCGGGGGCGCAGGACACTGAAGCTTTCTTT	CASSFPGAQDTEAFF
TRBJ1-6	TRBV20-1	.	.	TGCAGTGCTACCGGTCCCTCCAGGGGTGGTTCACCCCTCCACTTT	CSATGPSRGGSPLHF
TRBJ1-2	TRBV5-4	.	.	TGTGCCAGCAGCTTGGCCGCGGGATATGGCTACACCTTC	CASSLAAGYGYTF
TRBJ2-1	TRBV12-3/TRBV12-4	TRBD2	.	TGTGCCAGCAGTTTAGCGCGACTAGCGGGGTTATACAATGAGCAGTTCTTC	CASSLARLAGLYNEQFF
TRBJ1-2	TRBV7-2	.	.	TGTGCCAGCAGCTTCCCCCTCGGTGGCTACACCTTC	CASSFPLGGYTF
TRBJ1-5	TRBV6-1	.	few	TGTGCCAGCAGTGGGACGGGTAATAGCAATCAGCCCCAGCATTTT	CASSGTGNSNQPQHF
TRBJ1-5	TRBV2	.	.	TGTGCCAGCACTTACTCGACCAGGGTTAGCAATCAGCCCCAGCATTTT	CASTYSTRVSNQPQHF
TRBJ1-3	TRBV6-2/TRBV6-3	.	.	TGTGCCAGCAGTTACAAAGGGCCACTCTCTGGAAACACCATATATTTT	CASSYKGPLSGNTIYF
TRBJ1-1	TRBV30	.	.	TGTGCCTGGAGTGTTAGTCACCTCACTGAAGCTTTCTTT	CAWSVSHLTEAFF
TRBJ2-3	TRBV29-1	TRBD1	.	TGCAGCGGTCGGACAGGGGTGGCAGATACGCAGTATTTT	CSGRTGVADTQYF
TRBJ1-6	TRBV6-2/TRBV6-3	TRBD1	.	TGTGCCAGCAGTTCGGGACAGGGCAATTCACCCCTCCACTTT	CASSSGQGNSPLHF
TRBJ1-6	TRBV2	.	.	TGTGCCAGCAGTGAATTGGCAGGCGGGAATTCACCCCTCCACTTT	CASSELAGGNSPLHF
TRBJ1-3	TRBV7-2	.	.	TGTGCCAGCAGCGTAGGGCCGAGCTCTGGAAACACCATATATTTT	CASSVGPSSGNTIYF
TRBJ2-7	TRBV6-2/TRBV6-3	.	few	TGTGCCAGCAGAACCGTCGACGAGCAGTACTTC	CASRTVDEQYF
TRBJ2-5	TRBV5-6	TRBD2	.	TGTGCCAGCAGCTACGGGACTAGCGGACAAGAGACCCAGTACTTC	CASSYGTSGQETQYF
TRBJ2-5	TRBV15	.	.	TGTGCCACCAGTAGGGGATACGAGACCCAGTACTTC	CATSRGYETQYF
TRBJ1-6	TRBV12-3/TRBV12-4	.	.	TGTGCCAGCAGTTCCCTTTGGGGTTCACCCCTCCACTTT	CASSSLWGSPLHF
TRBJ1-1	TRBV20-1	.	.	TGCAGTGCTATGCAGGTCCTGCGAGGCACTGAAGCTTTCTTT	CSAMQVLRGTEAFF
TRBJ2-2	TRBV19	TRBD1	.	TGTGCCAGTAGTACTAACAGGGGTACCGGGGAGCTGTTTTTT	CASSTNRGTGELFF
TRBJ2-3	TRBV5-3	TRBD2	few	TGTGCCAGAAGGCGTTCGGGCGGGAGTATCACAGATACGCAGTATTTT	CARRRSGGSITDTQYF
TRBJ2-1	TRBV27	.	.	TGTGCCAGCAGTTTAGCGGAGAACTCCTACAATGAGCAGTTCTTC	CASSLAENSYNEQFF
TRBJ2-5	TRBV24-1	.	few	TGTGCCACCAGTCGTAGATCTCAAGAGACCCAGTACTTC	CATSRRSQETQYF
TRBJ1-2	TRBV6-5	.	.	TGTGCCAGCAGTTCCCTAATACTGGGATATGGCTACACCTTC	CASSSLILGYGYTF
TRBJ2-5	TRBV7-9	TRBD1	few	TGTGCCAGCAGCTTATGGACAGGGAACATGTACCAAGAGACCCAGTACTTC	CASSLWTGNMYQETQYF
TRBJ1-2	TRBV4-1	TRBD1	.	TGCGCCAGCAGCCAACCGGCAGGGGGCGACTATGGCTACACCTTC	CASSQPAGGDYGYTF
TRBJ2-3	TRBV6-1	TRBD1	.	TGTGCCAGCCAAAAAGGGACAGGCCACACAGATACGCAGTATTTT	CASQKGTGHTDTQYF
TRBJ1-2	TRBV15	.	.	TGTGCCACCAGCTCCCTTGTTCCTAACTATGGCTACACCTTC	CATSSLVPNYGYTF
TRBJ2-1	TRBV6-5	TRBD2	.	TGTGCCAGCAGTTATCCCGTGGGCGGGGGTACCAATGAGCAGTTCTTC	CASSYPVGGGTNEQFF
TRBJ1-3	TRBV7-2	TRBD1	.	TGTGCCAGCAGCCCCGGACAGGCTGGAAACACCATATATTTT	CASSPGQAGNTIYF
TRBJ1-1	TRBV19	.	few	TGTGCCAGTAGTATGAGAGGGGACGTCCCTCGAGCTTTCTTT	CASSMRGDVPRAFF
TRBJ2-7	TRBV30	TRBD2	.	TGTGCCTGGAGTCACCTACCGGGACTAGGGTCTTACGAGCAGTACTTC	CAWSHLPGLGSYEQYF
TRBJ2-5	TRBV20-1	TRBD2	.	TGCAGTGCTAGTTTCCTAGCGGGTTTCCGAGAGACCCAGTACTTC	CSASFLAGFRETQYF
TRBJ1-6	TRBV5-6	TRBD1	.	TGTGCCAGCAGCTCACGGACAGGATCGGTGGATTCACCCCTCCACTTT	CASSSRTGSVDSPLHF
TRBJ1-1	TRBV2	.	.	TGTGCCAGCATCGGTGGCCCGAGGACTGAAGCTTTCTTT	CASIGGPRTEAFF
TRBJ2-6	TRBV5-4	TRBD2	.	TGTGCCAGCAGCTTGGGCGGACTAGCAACTTCTGGGGCCAACGTCCTGACTTTC	CASSLGGLATSGANVLTF
TRBJ2-7	TRBV5-6	TRBD1	few	TGTGCCAGCAGAGAGAACAGGGGACGGGAGCAGTACTTC	CASRENRGREQYF